This TCR beta chain was identified during a study of monozygotic twins with inflammatory bowel disease. Regarding this clonotype: Its specificity is not known.

UMIs with a 6-nucleotide sample barcode were added by template switching. TCRdb re-called the 5' RACE reads; every CDR3 protein appears as one record, without DNA. The sample's table shows approximately 330,000 distinct CDR3 sequences. The CDR3 runs to 15 residues. CDR1 is SGHTA and CDR2 is FQGNSA in the germline V gene. General study points: The analysis yielded no support for one strong signal or clonotype associated with IBD. Whereas healthy co-twins had higher TCRbeta diversity (inverse Simpson), IBD patients had lower diversity. IBD patients exhibited fewer clonotypes shared with other individuals than healthy twins, particularly with disease activity.

Sequenced sample: blood. This TCR was recovered from a human donor with ulcerative colitis or Crohn's disease, or a healthy co-twin of an affected twin (not recorded which). The chain is built from TRBV7-2 and TRBJ2-5; TCRdb calls TRBD2, which cannot be checked without DNA. This chain's CDR3 is CASSLRASPQETQYF.